The next 5 T cell receptor beta chains were all read from a single sample in a study of T cell responses to AZD1222 COVID-19 vaccine. This table comes from immunoSEQ multiplex PCR, and its TCRdb copy is limited to in-frame clones, with some not included. The repertoire includes some 130,000 clones, roughly 80% of them detected once, and over 3.5% sits in the top ten. The sequences come from peripheral blood, collected on day 0 of AZD1222 vaccination. The receptors originated from an adult in good health.

This clone has only one observation. V gene TRBV7-8 combines with J gene TRBJ2-7, with D possibly TRBD1 on 7 matching bases. Trimming shortened V by 8 bases and J by 2 bases, and 16 bases separated the two germline ends. Germline loops: CDR1 SGHVS, CDR2 FQNEAQ. CDR3 size: 14 residues. The CDR3 sequence: CASLRGRGAYEQYF. The CDR3 coding sequence is TGTGCCAGCCTGAGGGGCAGGGGGGCCTACGAGCAGTACTTC.

This rearrangement joins TRBV7-8 to TRBJ2-3; D might be TRBD1 (5 bases). Germline CDR1 is SGHVS and CDR2 is FQNEAQ. This CDR3 comprises 17 residues. V lost 1 base to trimming and J lost 2 bases, with 16 bases between them. Written as DNA, the CDR3 is TGTGCCAGCAGCTTAGGTCCAGTTAGGGGTAACACAGATACGCAGTATTTT. It codes for CASSLGPVRGNTDTQYF.

Notes on this clone: The sample carries other DNA sequences with the same CDR3. The V and J genes are TRBV3-1 (or the pseudogene TRBV3-2) and TRBJ1-6; D remains unclear. Trimming stripped 3 bases from V and 4 bases from J, with 7 bases between. CDR3 size: 14 residues. Germline lookup yields CDR1 LGHDT and CDR2 YNNKEL (reference sequence). CDR3 residues: CASSQGGYNSPLHF. The CDR3 region has the DNA TGTGCCAGCAGCCAGGGAGGGTATAATTCACCCCTCCACTTT.

This clone was counted once. The J gene is TRBJ1-5, the V gene TRBV4-1; TRBD1 aligns across 10 bases. V gave up 0 bases and J gave up 4 bases; unmatched junction bases: 3. The CDR3 is 16 amino acids. Germline V lookup: CDR1 MGHRA, CDR2 YSYEKL. The CDR3 DNA reads TGCGCCAGCAGCCAAGAGGGACAGGGGAGTAATCAGCCCCAGCATTTT. Protein: CASSQEGQGSNQPQHF.

The chain uses TRBV30 and TRBJ2-7; D is perhaps TRBD1 or TRBD2 (5 bases each). The V end was cut by 3 bases, the J end by 3 bases, with 15 bases between. The CDR3 has 14 amino acids. Germline values: CDR1 GTSNPN, CDR2 SVGIG (reference sequence). CDR3 sequence: CAWSAPGPHYEQYF. The CDR3 nucleotides are TGTGCCTGGAGCGCACCGGGACCGCACTACGAGCAGTACTTC.